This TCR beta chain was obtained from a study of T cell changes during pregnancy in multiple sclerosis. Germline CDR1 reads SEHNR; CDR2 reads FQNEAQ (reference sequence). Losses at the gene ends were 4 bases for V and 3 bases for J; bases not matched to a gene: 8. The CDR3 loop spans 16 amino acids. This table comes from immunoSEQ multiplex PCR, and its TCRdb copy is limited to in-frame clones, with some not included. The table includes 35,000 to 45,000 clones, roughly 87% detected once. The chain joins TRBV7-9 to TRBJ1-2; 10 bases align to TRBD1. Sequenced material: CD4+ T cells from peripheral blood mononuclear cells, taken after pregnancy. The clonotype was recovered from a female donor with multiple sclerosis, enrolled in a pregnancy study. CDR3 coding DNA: TGTGCCAGCAGCTCCCTTAAGACAGGGGGCGACTATGGCTACACCTTC. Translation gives CASSSLKTGGDYGYTF.